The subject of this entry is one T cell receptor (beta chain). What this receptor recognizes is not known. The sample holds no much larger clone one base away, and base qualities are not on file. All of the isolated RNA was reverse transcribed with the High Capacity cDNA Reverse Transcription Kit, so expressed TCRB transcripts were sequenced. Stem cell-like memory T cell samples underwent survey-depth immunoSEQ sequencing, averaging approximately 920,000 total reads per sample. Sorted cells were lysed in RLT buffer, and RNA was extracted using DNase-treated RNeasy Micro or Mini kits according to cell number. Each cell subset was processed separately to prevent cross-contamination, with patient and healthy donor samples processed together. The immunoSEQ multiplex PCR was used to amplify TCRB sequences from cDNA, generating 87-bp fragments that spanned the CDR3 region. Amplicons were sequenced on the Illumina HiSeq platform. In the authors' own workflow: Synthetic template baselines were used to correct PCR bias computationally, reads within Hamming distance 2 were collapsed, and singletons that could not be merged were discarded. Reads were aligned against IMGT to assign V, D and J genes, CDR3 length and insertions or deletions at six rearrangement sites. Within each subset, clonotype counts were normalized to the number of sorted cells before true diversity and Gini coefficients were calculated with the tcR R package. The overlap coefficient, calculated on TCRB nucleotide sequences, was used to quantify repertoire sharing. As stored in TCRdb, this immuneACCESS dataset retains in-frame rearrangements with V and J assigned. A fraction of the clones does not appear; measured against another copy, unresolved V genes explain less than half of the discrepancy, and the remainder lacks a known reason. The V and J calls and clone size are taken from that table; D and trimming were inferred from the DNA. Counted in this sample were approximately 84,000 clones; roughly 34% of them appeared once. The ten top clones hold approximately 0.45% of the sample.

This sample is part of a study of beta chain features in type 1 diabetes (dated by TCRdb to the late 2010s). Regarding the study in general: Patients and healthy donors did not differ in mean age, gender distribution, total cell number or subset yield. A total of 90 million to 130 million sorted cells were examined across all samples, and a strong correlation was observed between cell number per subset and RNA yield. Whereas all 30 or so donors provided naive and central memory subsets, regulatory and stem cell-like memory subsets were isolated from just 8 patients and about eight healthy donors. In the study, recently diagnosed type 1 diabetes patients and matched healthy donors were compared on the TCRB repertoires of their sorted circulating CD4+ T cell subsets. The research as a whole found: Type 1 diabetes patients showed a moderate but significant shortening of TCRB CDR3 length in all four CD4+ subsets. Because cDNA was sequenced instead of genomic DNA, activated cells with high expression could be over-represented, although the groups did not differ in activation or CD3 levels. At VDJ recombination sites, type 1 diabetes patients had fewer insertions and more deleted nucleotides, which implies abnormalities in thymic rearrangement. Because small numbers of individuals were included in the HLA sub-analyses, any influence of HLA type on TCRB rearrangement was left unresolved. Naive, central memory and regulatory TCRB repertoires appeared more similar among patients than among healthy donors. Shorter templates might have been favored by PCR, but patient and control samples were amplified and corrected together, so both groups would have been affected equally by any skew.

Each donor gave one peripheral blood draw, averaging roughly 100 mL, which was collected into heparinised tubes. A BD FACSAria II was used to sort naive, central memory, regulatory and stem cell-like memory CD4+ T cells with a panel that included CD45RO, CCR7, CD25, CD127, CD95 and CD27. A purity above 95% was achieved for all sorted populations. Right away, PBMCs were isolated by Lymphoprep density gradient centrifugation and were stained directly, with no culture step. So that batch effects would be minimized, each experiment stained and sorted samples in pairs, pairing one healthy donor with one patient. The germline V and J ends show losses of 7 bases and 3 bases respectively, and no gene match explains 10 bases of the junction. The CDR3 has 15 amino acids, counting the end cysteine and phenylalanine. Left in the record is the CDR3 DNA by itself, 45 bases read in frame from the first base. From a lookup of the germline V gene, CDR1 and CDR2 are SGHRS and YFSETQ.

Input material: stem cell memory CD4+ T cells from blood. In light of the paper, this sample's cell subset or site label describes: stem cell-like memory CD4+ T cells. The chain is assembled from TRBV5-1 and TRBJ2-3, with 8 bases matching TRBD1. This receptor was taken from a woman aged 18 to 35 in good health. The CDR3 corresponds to CASRSSQGETDTQYF. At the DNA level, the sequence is TGCGCCAGCCGCTCCTCACAGGGGGAGACAGATACGCAGTATTTT.